A selection of T cell receptor beta chains follows, all from one sample in a study of blood T cell repertoires in COVID-19. Clones were sequenced by immunoSEQ multiplex PCR, and TCRdb holds only the in-frame ones, with some missing. The table records tens of thousands of clones, about 88% of them present only once. Input material: peripheral blood. The receptors come from a human donor in a cohort sampled during active COVID-19. CDR3s include the opening cysteine and the closing phenylalanine or tryptophan. D genes are given only for firm matches. Not every row has a clone size; where given, it reads once, few, many or a size class.

cdr3_length,d_call,clone_size,v_call,j_call,cdr3_aa,cdr3_nt
13,-,-,TRBV6-4,TRBJ2-2,CASSDSGTGELFF,TGTGCCAGCAGTGACAGCGGCACCGGGGAGCTGTTTTTT
15,TRBD2,once,TRBV7-6,TRBJ2-7,CASSGVTSGPYEQYF,TGTGCCAGCAGCGGGGTGACTAGCGGACCCTACGAGCAGTACTTC
15,TRBD1,-,TRBV18,TRBJ2-3,CASSPGQGYTDTQYF,TGTGCCAGCTCACCAGGACAGGGGTACACAGATACGCAGTATTTT
14,TRBD2,-,TRBV3-1/TRBV3-2,TRBJ2-5,CASSLTSGQETQYF,TGTGCCAGCAGCCTTACTAGCGGACAAGAGACCCAGTACTTC
14,TRBD1,-,TRBV14,TRBJ1-4,CASSHWDRNEKLFF,TGTGCCAGCAGCCACTGGGACAGAAATGAAAAACTGTTTTTT
15,TRBD1,-,TRBV19,TRBJ2-5,CASSAGQGGSETQYF,TGTGCCAGTAGTGCCGGACAGGGGGGGTCAGAGACCCAGTACTTC
16,-,-,TRBV3-1/TRBV3-2,TRBJ1-1,CASSQGLQGRNTEAFF,TGTGCCAGCAGCCAAGGGTTACAGGGAAGGAACACTGAAGCTTTCTTT
15,TRBD1,once,TRBV5-8,TRBJ1-5,CASTPGTASNQPQHF,TGTGCCAGCACTCCAGGGACAGCTAGCAATCAGCCCCAGCATTTT
15,-,-,TRBV4-1,TRBJ2-2,CASSQEGHSTGELFF,TGCGCCAGCAGCCAAGAGGGACATAGCACCGGGGAGCTGTTTTTT
15,-,-,TRBV7-7,TRBJ2-1,CASSLSSDIPAEQFF,TGTGCCAGCAGCTTAAGTTCCGACATCCCGGCGGAGCAGTTCTTC
15,-,-,TRBV4-1,TRBJ2-5,CASSQDLTAQETQYF,TGCGCCAGCAGCCAAGATTTGACAGCCCAAGAGACCCAGTACTTC
16,TRBD1,-,TRBV10-1,TRBJ2-5,CASSDRSRGHQETQYF,TGCGCCAGCAGTGACCGGTCCAGGGGGCACCAAGAGACCCAGTACTTC
16,-,-,TRBV28,TRBJ2-6,CASSVTGYSGANVLTF,TGTGCCAGCAGCGTAACAGGATACTCTGGGGCCAACGTCCTGACTTTC